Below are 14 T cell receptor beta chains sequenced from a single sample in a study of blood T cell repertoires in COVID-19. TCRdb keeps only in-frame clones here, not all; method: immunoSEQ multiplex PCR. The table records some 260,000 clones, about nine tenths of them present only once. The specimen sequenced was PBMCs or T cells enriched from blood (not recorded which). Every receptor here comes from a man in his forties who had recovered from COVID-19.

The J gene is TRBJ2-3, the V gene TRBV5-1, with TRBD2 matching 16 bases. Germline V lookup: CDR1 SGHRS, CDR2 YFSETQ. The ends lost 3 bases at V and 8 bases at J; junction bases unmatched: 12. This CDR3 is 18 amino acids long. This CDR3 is CASSSGLAGGPGRGTQYF. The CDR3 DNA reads TGCGCCAGCAGCTCGGGACTAGCGGGAGGGCCCGGCCGCGGTACGCAGTATTTT.

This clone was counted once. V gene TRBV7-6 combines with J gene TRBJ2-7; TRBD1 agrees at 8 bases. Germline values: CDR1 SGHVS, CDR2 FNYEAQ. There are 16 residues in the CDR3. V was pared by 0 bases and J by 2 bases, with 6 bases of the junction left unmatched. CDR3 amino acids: CASSLATPDRAYEQYF. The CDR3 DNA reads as TGTGCCAGCAGCTTAGCTACTCCGGACAGGGCCTACGAGCAGTACTTC.

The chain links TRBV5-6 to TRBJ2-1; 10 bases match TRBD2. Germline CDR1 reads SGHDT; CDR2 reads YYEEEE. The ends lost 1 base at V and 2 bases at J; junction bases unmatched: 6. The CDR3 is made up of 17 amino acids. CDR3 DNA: TGTGCCAGCAGCTTGCCCAGCGGGGGGGCAACCTACAATGAGCAGTTCTTC. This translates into CASSLPSGGATYNEQFF.

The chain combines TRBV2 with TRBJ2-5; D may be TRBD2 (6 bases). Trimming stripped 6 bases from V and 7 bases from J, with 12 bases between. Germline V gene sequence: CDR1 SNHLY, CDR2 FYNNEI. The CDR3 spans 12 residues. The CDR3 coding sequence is TGTGCCAGCAGCCGGGACTCCGGGACCCAGTACTTC. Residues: CASSRDSGTQYF.

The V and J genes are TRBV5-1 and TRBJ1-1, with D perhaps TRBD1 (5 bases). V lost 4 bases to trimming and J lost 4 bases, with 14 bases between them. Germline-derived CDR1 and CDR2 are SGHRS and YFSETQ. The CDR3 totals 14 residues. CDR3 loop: CASSPVGGGTEAFF. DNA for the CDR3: TGCGCCAGCAGCCCCGTGGGGGGGGGCACTGAAGCTTTCTTT.

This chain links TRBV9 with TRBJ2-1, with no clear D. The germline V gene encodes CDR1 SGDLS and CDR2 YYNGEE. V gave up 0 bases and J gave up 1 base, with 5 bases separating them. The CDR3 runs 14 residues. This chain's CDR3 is CASSVVASYNEQFF. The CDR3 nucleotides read TGTGCCAGCAGCGTAGTGGCATCCTACAATGAGCAGTTCTTC.

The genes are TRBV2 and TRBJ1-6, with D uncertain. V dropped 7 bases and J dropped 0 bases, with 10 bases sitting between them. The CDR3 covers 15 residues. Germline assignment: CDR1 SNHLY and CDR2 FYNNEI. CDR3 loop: CASTMSSSYNSPLHF. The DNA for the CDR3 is TGTGCCAGCACCATGTCGAGCTCCTATAATTCACCCCTCCACTTT. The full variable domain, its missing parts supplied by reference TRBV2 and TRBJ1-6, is EPEVTQTPSHQVTQMGQEVILRCVPISNHLYFYWYRQILGQKVEFLVSFYNNEISEKSEIFDDQFSVERPDGSNFTLKIRSTKLEDSAMYFCASTMSSSYNSPLHFGNGTRLTVT.

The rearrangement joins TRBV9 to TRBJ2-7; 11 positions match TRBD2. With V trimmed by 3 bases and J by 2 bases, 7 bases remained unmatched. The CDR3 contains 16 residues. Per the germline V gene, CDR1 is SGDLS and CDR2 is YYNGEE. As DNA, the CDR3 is TGTGCCAGCAGCGCCGGGACTAGCGGAAATACCTACGAGCAGTACTTC. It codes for CASSAGTSGNTYEQYF. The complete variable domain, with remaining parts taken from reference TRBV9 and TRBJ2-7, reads DSGVTQTPKHLITATGQRVTLRCSPRSGDLSVYWYQQSLDQGLQFLIQYYNGEERAKGNILERFSAQQFPDLHSELNLSSLELGDSALYFCASSAGTSGNTYEQYFGPGTRLTVT.

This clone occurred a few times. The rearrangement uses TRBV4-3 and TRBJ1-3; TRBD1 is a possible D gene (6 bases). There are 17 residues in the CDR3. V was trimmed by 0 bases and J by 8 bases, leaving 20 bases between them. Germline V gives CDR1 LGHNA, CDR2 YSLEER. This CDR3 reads CASSQDGATGAGDTIYF. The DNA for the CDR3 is TGCGCCAGCAGCCAAGATGGGGCCACGGGGGCGGGGGACACCATATATTTT.

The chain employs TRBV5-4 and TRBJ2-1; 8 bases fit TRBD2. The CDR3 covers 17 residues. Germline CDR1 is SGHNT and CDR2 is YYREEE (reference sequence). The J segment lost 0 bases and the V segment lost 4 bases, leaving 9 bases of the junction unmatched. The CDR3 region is CASSKGREESSYNEQFF. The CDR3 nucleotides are TGTGCCAGCAGCAAGGGGCGGGAGGAGAGCTCCTACAATGAGCAGTTCTTC.

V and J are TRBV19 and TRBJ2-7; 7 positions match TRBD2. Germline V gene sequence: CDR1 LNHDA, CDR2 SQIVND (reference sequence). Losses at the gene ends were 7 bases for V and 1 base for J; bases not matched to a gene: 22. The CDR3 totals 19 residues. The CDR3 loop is CASKKLGLSGAPWSYEQYF. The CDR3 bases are TGTGCCAGTAAAAAACTTGGGTTAAGCGGGGCCCCTTGGTCCTACGAGCAGTACTTC.

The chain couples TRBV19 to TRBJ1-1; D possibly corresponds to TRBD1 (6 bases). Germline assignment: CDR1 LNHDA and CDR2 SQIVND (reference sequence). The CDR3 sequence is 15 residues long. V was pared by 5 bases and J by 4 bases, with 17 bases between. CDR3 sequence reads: CASSANRVSGTEAFF. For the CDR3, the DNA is TGTGCCAGTAGTGCTAACAGGGTATCGGGCACTGAAGCTTTCTTT.

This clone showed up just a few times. The CDR3: CASSSVGGGPYNEQFF. For the CDR3, the DNA is TGTGCCAGCAGCTCAGTGGGCGGGGGACCCTACAATGAGCAGTTCTTC. The V gene is TRBV11-2, the J gene TRBJ2-1; 7 nucleotides align to TRBD2. CDR1 and CDR2 (germline): SGHAT, FQNNGV. CDR3 size: 16 residues. Trimming at V came to 4 bases and at J to 2 bases, leaving 8 bases not matched to a gene.

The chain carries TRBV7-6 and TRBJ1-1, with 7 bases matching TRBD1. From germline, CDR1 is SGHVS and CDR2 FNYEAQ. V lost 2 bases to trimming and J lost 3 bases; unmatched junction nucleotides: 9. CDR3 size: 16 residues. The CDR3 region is CASSLRQGETDTEAFF. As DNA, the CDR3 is TGTGCCAGCAGCTTACGGCAGGGGGAAACGGACACTGAAGCTTTCTTT.